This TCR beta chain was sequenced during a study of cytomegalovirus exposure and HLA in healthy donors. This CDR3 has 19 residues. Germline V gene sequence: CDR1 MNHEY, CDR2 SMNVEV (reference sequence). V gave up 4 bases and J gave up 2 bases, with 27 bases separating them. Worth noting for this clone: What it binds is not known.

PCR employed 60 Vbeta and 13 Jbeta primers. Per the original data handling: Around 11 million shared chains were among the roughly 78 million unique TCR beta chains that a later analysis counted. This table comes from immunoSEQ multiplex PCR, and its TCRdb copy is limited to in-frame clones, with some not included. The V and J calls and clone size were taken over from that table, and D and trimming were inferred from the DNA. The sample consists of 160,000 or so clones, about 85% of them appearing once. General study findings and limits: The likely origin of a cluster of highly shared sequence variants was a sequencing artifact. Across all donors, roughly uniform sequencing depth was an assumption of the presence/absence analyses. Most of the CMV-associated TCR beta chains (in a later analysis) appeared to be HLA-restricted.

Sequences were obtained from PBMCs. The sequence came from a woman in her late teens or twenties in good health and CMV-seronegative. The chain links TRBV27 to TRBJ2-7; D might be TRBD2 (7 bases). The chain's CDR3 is CASSYGGGGGRHIPYEQYF. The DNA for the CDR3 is TGTGCCAGCAGTTATGGGGGCGGGGGAGGTCGGCACATCCCCTACGAGCAGTACTTC.